The next 22 T cell receptor beta chains were all read from a single sample in a study of T cell repertoires in cytomegalovirus infection. A single record per CDR3 protein comes from TCRdb applying MiXCR to the reads. The repertoire holds about 740,000 distinct CDR3 sequences, with less than 40% as singletons. What was sequenced was PBMCs. The receptor source for this set is a human donor in good health (CMV status not recorded). Some clones in this sample may be carry-over from other donors' samples.

This clonotype has only a few counts. The chain employs TRBV4-1 and TRBJ2-3; 11 bases match TRBD2. Per the germline V gene, CDR1 is MGHRA and CDR2 is YSYEKL. The ends lost 3 bases at V and 6 bases at J; junction bases unmatched: 14. The CDR3 covers 18 residues. This CDR3 reads CASSQMGTSGTSKDTQYF. In DNA form, the CDR3 reads TGCGCCAGCAGCCAGATGGGGACTAGCGGTACTTCCAAGGATACGCAGTATTTT.

A word on this clonotype: A read error is possible here, since a much larger clone lies one base away. The V call is TRBV7-6, the J call TRBJ2-3; 10 positions match TRBD2. The J segment lost 6 bases and the V segment lost 1 base, leaving 7 bases of the junction unmatched. In germline, CDR1 is SGHVS, CDR2 FNYEAQ. The CDR3 has 16 amino acids. The CDR3 coding sequence is TGTGCCAGCAGCTTAGAGGCTAGCGGGGGCTTGGATACGCAGTATTTT. This encodes CASSLEASGGLDTQYF.

The V and J genes are TRBV7-9 and TRBJ2-7, with D perhaps matching TRBD1 (5 bases). This CDR3 is 12 amino acids long. With 5 bases removed from V and 3 bases from J, the gap between germline ends came to 8 bases. Germline-derived CDR1 and CDR2 are SEHNR and FQNEAQ (reference sequence). CDR3 coding DNA: TGTGCCAGCAGCCCAGGGATCTACGAGCAGTACTTC. It codes for CASSPGIYEQYF.

Comment on this clonotype: The final CDR3 position lacks the conserved phenylalanine or tryptophan, pointing to a likely read error. This chain connects TRBV28 to TRBJ2-1; TRBD1 is a possible D gene (6 bases). Germline CDR1 and CDR2: MDHEN and SYDVKM. This CDR3 region has 14 residues. Trimming cost V 4 bases and J 10 bases, with 17 bases left between them. The CDR3 DNA is TGTGCCAGCAGTTCCTCCGGGACACTCAAGGAGCAGTTCTGC. Translation: CASSSSGTLKEQFC.

Regarding this clonotype: One junction end disagrees with the germline gene, perhaps due to a read error. The V gene is TRBV7-2, the J gene TRBJ2-5; 9 nucleotides match TRBD2. This CDR3 spans 17 amino acids. Germline V lookup: CDR1 SGHTA, CDR2 FQGNSA. CDR3 loop: CASSLNQRGAHRETPSF. The CDR3, as DNA: TGTGCAAGCAGCTTAAATCAGCGGGGGGCCCATCGGGAGACCCCGTCCTTC.

This clonotype was counted only a few times. The genes are TRBV27 and TRBJ2-7, with 12 nucleotides matching TRBD2. Unmatched junction bases numbered 10, after V lost 3 bases and J lost 4 bases. CDR1 and CDR2 from the germline V gene are MNHEY and SMNVEV (reference sequence). The CDR3 consists of 17 residues. CDR3 DNA sequence: TGTGCCAGCAGTTTGACTCTAGCGGGAGGGCCAGCGTACGAGCAGTACTTC. As protein: CASSLTLAGGPAYEQYF.

As concerns this clonotype: A read error may be the cause here, since a much bigger clone is one base away. Here the CDR3 omits its conserved ending phenylalanine or tryptophan, so a read error is the likely source. The V and J genes are TRBV7-9 and TRBJ2-2; D perhaps matches TRBD2 (5 bases). V shed 3 bases and J shed 7 bases, with 15 bases lying between them. The CDR3 has 15 residues. Germline values: CDR1 SEHNR, CDR2 FQNEAQ (reference sequence). The CDR3 spells CASSFVPSAGGELFL. The CDR3 DNA is TGTGCCAGCAGCTTCGTCCCTTCCGCGGGCGGGGAGCTGTTTTTG.

The chain is built from TRBV6-2 or TRBV6-3 and TRBJ1-2; D gene ambiguous. V was trimmed by 7 bases and J by 6 bases, leaving 12 bases between them. Germline V lookup: CDR1 MNHEY, CDR2 SVGEGT. The CDR3 covers 12 residues. In DNA, the CDR3 is TGTGCCAGCATGGCCATCTCTGATGGCTACACCTTC. This codes for CASMAISDGYTF.

This clonotype showed up just a few times. The V gene is TRBV7-9, the J gene TRBJ2-7; 10 nucleotides align to TRBD2. Germline lookup yields CDR1 SEHNR and CDR2 FQNEAQ (reference sequence). Trimming at V came to 1 base and at J to 4 bases, leaving 7 bases not matched to a gene. The CDR3 covers 16 residues. CDR3 nucleotides: TGTGCCAGCAGCTTAGAACCTAGCGGGGGCTCATACGAGCAGTACTTC. It translates to CASSLEPSGGSYEQYF. The full variable domain, in which reference TRBV7-9 and TRBJ2-7 provide the parts outside the CDR3, is DTGVSQNPRHKITKRGQNVTFRCDPISEHNRLYWYRQTLGQGPEFLTYFQNEAQLEKSRLLSDRFSAERPKGSFSTLEIQRTEQGDSAMYLCASSLEPSGGSYEQYFGPGTRLTVT.

The chain recombines TRBV30 with TRBJ2-3, with D maybe TRBD1 (6 bases). Germline CDR1 reads GTSNPN; CDR2 reads SVGIG (reference sequence). The CDR3 consists of 14 residues. The ends were cut back, 3 bases at V and 4 bases at J, with 14 bases in the middle. The CDR3 DNA reads as TGTGCCTGGAGCTTCAGGGGACACTCAGATACGCAGTATTTT. Protein sequence: CAWSFRGHSDTQYF.

This clonotype has ten or more counts. For the CDR3, the DNA is TGTGCCAGCAGAGCTAGCGGGAGGGCCACAGATACGCAGTATTTT. This gives the protein CASRASGRATDTQYF. The chain joins TRBV28 to TRBJ2-3; 12 nucleotides match TRBD2. V gave up 6 bases and J gave up 2 bases; unmatched junction bases: 3. The germline V gene has CDR1 MDHEN and CDR2 SYDVKM. The CDR3 loop spans 15 amino acids. Full variable domain (rest looked up from reference TRBV28 and TRBJ2-3): DVKVTQSSRYLVKRTGEKVFLECVQDMDHENMFWYRQDPGLGLRLIYFSYDVKMKEKGDIPEGYSVSREKKERFSLILESASTNQTSMYLCASRASGRATDTQYFGPGTRLTVL.

The V call is TRBV6-6, the J call TRBJ2-6; D might be TRBD1 (6 bases). This CDR3 spans 18 amino acids. V dropped 2 bases and J dropped 2 bases, with 16 bases sitting between them. Germline CDR1 MNHNY, CDR2 SVGAGI (reference sequence). This CDR3 reads CASSYIARGFAGANVLTF. As DNA, the CDR3 is TGTGCCAGCAGTTACATCGCCAGGGGCTTTGCTGGGGCCAACGTCCTGACTTTC.

The gene calls are TRBV12-3 or TRBV12-4 and TRBJ2-7; 8 bases agree with TRBD1. J was trimmed by 3 bases and V by 8 bases; bases with no gene match: 9. This CDR3 is built from 14 residues. For the CDR3, the DNA is TGTGCCAGCGGCACGGACAGGGTAGGCTACGAGCAGTACTTC. Translated: CASGTDRVGYEQYF.

The chain joins TRBV28 to TRBJ2-7; 7 nucleotides line up with TRBD2. The germline gives CDR1 MDHEN, CDR2 SYDVKM. Losses at the gene ends were 6 bases for V and 5 bases for J; bases not matched to a gene: 19. The CDR3 has 17 amino acids. The CDR3: CASSSLLGGSYTNEQYF. For the CDR3, the DNA is TGTGCCAGCAGCTCCCTCCTGGGGGGGAGTTATACAAACGAGCAGTACTTC.

A few counts support this clonotype. The J gene is TRBJ1-3, the V gene TRBV6-4; D uncertain. Trimming took 6 bases from V and 4 from J, leaving 19 bases between them. The CDR3 sequence is 16 residues long. Germline V gene sequence: CDR1 MRHNA, CDR2 SNTAGT. The CDR3 DNA reads TGTGCCAGCAGCGATACTTTGGGTGTATTCGGAAACACCATATATTTT. Its translation is CASSDTLGVFGNTIYF.

The genes are TRBV5-4 and TRBJ1-1, with 12 bases matching TRBD1. The germline V gene encodes CDR1 SGHNT and CDR2 YYREEE (reference sequence). The trim removed 2 bases at V and 4 bases at J, leaving 12 bases unmatched. The CDR3 covers 18 residues. This chain's CDR3 is CASSLTLIGTGGGTEAFF. The CDR3 nucleotides read TGTGCCAGCAGCTTAACCCTAATAGGGACAGGGGGCGGCACTGAAGCTTTCTTT.

This clonotype has a handful of counts. The CDR3 reads CASSIRQGGEKLFF. Here the CDR3 DNA reads TGTGCCAGCAGCATACGACAGGGCGGCGAAAAACTGTTTTTT. The V gene is TRBV13, the J gene TRBJ1-4; 7 bases match TRBD1. Germline CDR1 reads PRHDT; CDR2 reads FYEKMQ (reference sequence). The CDR3 covers 14 residues. The J segment lost 8 bases and the V segment lost 5 bases, leaving 8 bases of the junction unmatched.

In its sample, this clonotype was seen a few times. This chain uses TRBV7-3 with TRBJ2-1; no definite D call. Germline loops: CDR1 SGHTA, CDR2 FQGTGA. V lost 6 bases to trimming and J lost 9 bases, with 24 bases between them. The CDR3 loop spans 16 amino acids. Here the CDR3 reads CASSFPGLPSAVEQFF. CDR3 sequence (DNA): TGTGCCAGCAGTTTCCCGGGTCTACCCAGTGCTGTTGAGCAGTTCTTC.

The rearrangement uses TRBV27 and TRBJ2-4; the D is unclear. The CDR3 runs 15 residues. Germline-derived CDR1 and CDR2 are MNHEY and SMNVEV (reference sequence). V lost 4 bases and J 1 base, leaving 11 bases between the germline ends. The CDR3 protein is CASSSQAPAKNIQYF. CDR3 DNA sequence: TGTGCCAGCAGTTCCCAGGCACCGGCCAAAAACATTCAGTACTTC.

This sequence joins TRBV28 and TRBJ2-1, with TRBD2 matching over 8 bases. This CDR3 has 15 amino acids. The trim removed 5 bases at V and 6 bases at J, leaving 9 bases unmatched. Germline V gene lookup returns CDR1 MDHEN and CDR2 SYDVKM. The CDR3 bases are TGTGCCAGCAGTGCCCGACTAGCGTTGAGCAATGAGCAGTTCTTC. It yields the protein CASSARLALSNEQFF.

The V call is TRBV20-1, the J call TRBJ1-4, with D unresolved. Germline loops: CDR1 DFQATT, CDR2 SNEGSKA (reference sequence). The CDR3 covers 12 residues. V shed 3 bases and J shed 7 bases, with 9 bases lying between them. CDR3 loop: CSARGSVEKLFF. The CDR3 DNA reads TGCAGTGCTAGGGGGTCAGTTGAAAAACTGTTTTTT.

The genes are TRBV28 and TRBJ1-2, with 9 nucleotides matching TRBD1. Trimming removed 5 bases from V and 7 bases from J; junction bases left unmatched: 14. The CDR3 extends over 16 amino acids. The germline CDR1 and CDR2 sequences are MDHEN and SYDVKM. The CDR3 coding sequence is TGTGCCAGCAGTACCTTGGGGACAGGGAAGGTTGGTGGCTACACCTTC. Amino acids: CASSTLGTGKVGGYTF.